This T cell receptor (beta chain) was identified during a study of blood T cell repertoires in COVID-19. As for the study in general: Researchers got acute and convalescent COVID-19 samples from the United States, Italy and Spain. T cells, B-cell-depleted T cells, or PBMCs supplied cDNA or gDNA.

With V trimmed by 4 bases and J by 5 bases, 7 bases remained unmatched. The CDR3 is made up of 16 amino acids. Germline V gives CDR1 MNHNS, CDR2 SASEGT. Study processing details: Reference gene primer amplification yielded estimated nucleated cell counts. Data came from immunoSEQ multiplex PCR; TCRdb stores just in-frame clones and leaves some out. V and J calls and clone size are those listed in that table; D and trimming were worked out from the DNA. In the table there are 100,000 to 150,000 clones, more than 70% of which are singletons. The sequencing input was peripheral blood. This TCR was sampled from a man between 70 and 80 years old with acute or convalescent COVID-19. The gene calls are TRBV6-1 and TRBJ2-3; 12 bases fit TRBD2. The CDR3 sequence is CASSVGLAGRGDTQYF. Written as DNA, the CDR3 is TGTGCCAGCAGTGTGGGACTAGCGGGCAGAGGAGATACGCAGTATTTT.